This T cell receptor (beta chain) comes out of a study of monozygotic twins with inflammatory bowel disease. Notes on the study in general: On the inverse Simpson index, IBD patients scored lower for TCRbeta diversity than healthy co-twins. Healthy twins showed more clonotype sharing with others than IBD patients, especially patients with disease activity. Patient repertoire variability may have increased through differing immunosuppressive treatments.

Notes on this clonotype: The antigen remains unidentified.

Nested PCRs of roughly 17 and 9 cycles, two in total, were run on TCRalpha and TCRbeta cDNA. From the 5' RACE reads, TCRdb lists one entry per CDR3 protein and no DNA. The sample totals 400,000 or so distinct CDR3 sequences. The germline V gene has CDR1 SGHTA and CDR2 FQGNSA. The CDR3 has 17 amino acids. This clonotype was sampled from a human donor with ulcerative colitis or Crohn's disease, or a healthy co-twin of an affected twin (not recorded which). The rearrangement joins TRBV7-2 to TRBJ1-3; lacking DNA, the TRBD1 call made by TCRdb goes unchecked. The specimen was blood. This CDR3 is CASSPQGGDNSGNTIYF.